Listed below are T cell receptor beta chains from one sample, sequenced in a study of response to subunit inactivated influenza vaccine. TCRdb independently ran MiXCR on the RT-PCR reads; one entry per CDR3 protein. Here the sample spans 800,000 or so distinct CDR3 sequences, 21% being singletons. The sequences come from PBMCs from blood, collected 5 to 6 days after vaccination. These receptor sequences come from a man over 45 who received an inactivated influenza vaccine. Both conserved end residues are part of each CDR3. D genes are given only for firm matches. A row's size may be missing; if present it is once, few, many or a size class.

NA,TRBJ2-1,NA,TRBV12-3/TRBV12-4,TGTGCCAGCACCCTCCCGGACAACAATGAGCAGTTCTTC,CASTLPDNNEQFF
NA,TRBJ1-4,few,TRBV28,TGTGCCGCTGGGGCAGCTTACTCAACTAATGAAAAACTGTTTTTT,CAAGAAYSTNEKLFF
TRBD1,TRBJ1-1,NA,TRBV11-2,TGTGCCAGCAGCGAAGGGGGACAGATGAACACTGAAGCTTTCTTT,CASSEGGQMNTEAFF
NA,TRBJ2-3,few,TRBV20-1,TGCAGTGCTAGAGTCCCTAGCGACGTAACAGATACGCAGTATTTT,CSARVPSDVTDTQYF
NA,TRBJ2-4,many,TRBV20-1,TGCAGTGCTAGCGGGAGAGGCAAAAACATTCAGTACTTC,CSASGRGKNIQYF
TRBD1,TRBJ2-7,few,TRBV20-1,TGCAGTGCTCATACAGGGGTCCGGGTTGCCGAGCAGTACTTC,CSAHTGVRVAEQYF
NA,TRBJ1-4,NA,TRBV9,TGTGCCAGCAGCCCTATGGCAGGGGCGGATGAAAAACTGTTTTTT,CASSPMAGADEKLFF
TRBD1,TRBJ1-6,few,TRBV12-3/TRBV12-4,TGTGCCAGTCTGGCAGGGGGTTCGTCACCCCTCCACTTT,CASLAGGSSPLHF
NA,TRBJ2-7,NA,TRBV30,TGTGCCTGGTCGTCAGGGAACGAGCAGTACTTC,CAWSSGNEQYF
NA,TRBJ2-3,NA,TRBV5-1,TGCGCCAGCAGCTCGGGATACATACAGAGCACAGATACGCAGTATTTT,CASSSGYIQSTDTQYF
TRBD1,TRBJ1-2,few,TRBV12-3/TRBV12-4,TGTGCCAGCAGTGCACGACAGGGGCGGGGCTATGGCTACACCTTC,CASSARQGRGYGYTF
TRBD2,TRBJ2-5,many,TRBV20-1,TGCAGTGCTAGAGATGGAGGACTAGCGGGGCAAGAGACCCAGTACTTC,CSARDGGLAGQETQYF
NA,TRBJ1-1,few,TRBV29-1,TGCAGCGTTGAGAAGAGACAGTTCCCTGAAGCTTTCTTT,CSVEKRQFPEAFF
TRBD2,TRBJ2-1,many,TRBV7-2,TGTGCCAGCAGCCCCTTGGGACTAGCGAGACAGCAGTTCTTC,CASSPLGLARQQFF
NA,TRBJ2-5,NA,TRBV3-1,TGTGCCAGCAGCCAAGACCCCGGGGGCGAAGAGACCCAGTACTTC,CASSQDPGGEETQYF
TRBD1,TRBJ2-4,few,TRBV4-2,TGTGCCAGCAGCCAAGGAAGGGGGCGGAGGAGCAAAAACATTCAGTACTTC,CASSQGRGRRSKNIQYF
NA,TRBJ2-2,NA,TRBV15,TGTGCCACCAGCAGCCAGGGTCCCGGGGAGCTGTTTTTT,CATSSQGPGELFF
TRBD2,TRBJ2-1,few,TRBV9,TGTGCCAGCAGCGTAGGGCCTAGCGGGGGGGTCAATGAGCAGTTCTTC,CASSVGPSGGVNEQFF
NA,TRBJ1-4,NA,TRBV15,TGTGCCACCAGCAGGGGGGCAACTAATGAAAAACTGTTTTTT,CATSRGATNEKLFF
NA,TRBJ2-7,NA,TRBV20-1,TGCAGTGCTAGGACCCCTTCGGGTGTGGGCGAGCAGTACTTC,CSARTPSGVGEQYF
NA,TRBJ2-5,few,TRBV20-1,TGCAGTGCTATTCGGGGTGTAGAGACCCAGTACTTC,CSAIRGVETQYF
NA,TRBJ2-7,NA,TRBV12-3/TRBV12-4,TGTGCCAGCAGTTTAGCAGGAAGGACTGACTACGAGCAGTACTTC,CASSLAGRTDYEQYF
TRBD1,TRBJ2-1,NA,TRBV19,TGTGCCAGTAGTAGCGACAGGGGAGGAGCAGGGGGCTACAATGAGCAGTTCTTC,CASSSDRGGAGGYNEQFF
NA,TRBJ2-7,few,TRBV4-3,TGCGCCAGCAGCCAATGGGAAAACTACGAGCAGTACTTC,CASSQWENYEQYF
TRBD2,TRBJ2-3,few,TRBV5-1,TGCGCCAGCAGCTTGCCTTTAACTAGCGGGGTAGATACGCAGTATTTT,CASSLPLTSGVDTQYF
NA,TRBJ2-7,NA,TRBV12-3/TRBV12-4,TGTGCCAGCAGCCTCGCCTATTCAGAGCAGTACTTC,CASSLAYSEQYF
NA,TRBJ1-4,few,TRBV20-1,TGCAGTGCCAGCACCAGGGGAGCTAATGAAAAACTGTTTTTT,CSASTRGANEKLFF
NA,TRBJ1-1,NA,TRBV18,TGTGCCAGCTCACCAAGAACAGGTTCCATCATGAACACTGAAGCTTTCTTT,CASSPRTGSIMNTEAFF
TRBD1,TRBJ1-1,NA,TRBV15,TGTGCCACCAGCAGAGTAGGGGGACAGGACACTGAAGCTTTCTTT,CATSRVGGQDTEAFF